A selection of T cell receptor beta chains follows, all from one sample in a study of T-cell reconstitution after alpha-beta-depleted transplantation in children. TCRdb recomputed calls from the PCR reads with MiXCR, one row per CDR3 protein. The sample holds roughly 310,000 distinct CDR3 sequences, approximately 23% seen once. Sequenced here: PBMCs, mostly from graft donor cells, sampled 180 days after TCRalphabeta/CD19-depleted stem cell transplant. The receptors were sampled from a male patient younger than 18 who had a stem cell transplant for acute lymphoblastic leukemia, so the T cells may come from the graft donor. Both conserved end residues are part of each CDR3.

TRBJ2-2 TRBV18 CASSPSGTSANTGELFF
TRBJ2-1 TRBV20-1 CSANEGALYNEQFF
TRBJ2-3 TRBV24-1 CATSDRHRERGTDTQYF
TRBJ2-7 TRBV7-2 CVSSLDFSYEQYF
TRBJ2-7 TRBV12-3/TRBV12-4 CASTLAGGYYEQYF
TRBJ1-2 TRBV5-1 CASSLGGDLGYTF
TRBJ2-7 TRBV5-1 CASSSDGYEQYF
TRBJ2-1 TRBV12-3/TRBV12-4 CASSIGTSGKDEQFF
TRBJ2-3 TRBV9 CASSVVGTLPSDTQYF
TRBJ1-4 TRBV15 CATSSGRAAPREKLFF
TRBJ2-7 TRBV5-1 CASSLALTGPTYEQYF
TRBJ2-3 TRBV3-1 CASSLMSRLGDTQYF
TRBJ2-1 TRBV7-2 CASSLSSGFSYNEQFF
TRBJ1-2 TRBV7-6 CASSLARWKPFYGYTF
TRBJ2-1 TRBV28 CASSFQGIYNEQFF
TRBJ2-7 TRBV29-1 CSVVQGAEEQYF
TRBJ2-7 TRBV3-1 CASSQSFSVDEQYF
TRBJ2-7 TRBV5-1 CASSLWGTAGAPLEQYF
TRBJ2-7 TRBV19 CASSTVFNYEQYF
TRBJ2-3 TRBV27 CASSLGNPTDTQYF
TRBJ2-2 TRBV5-5 CATSLARVGLHKTGELFF
TRBJ2-7 TRBV5-1 CASSLDGGYEQYF
TRBJ2-1 TRBV5-1 CASSPNLQGQDHNEQFF
TRBJ2-5 TRBV6-6 CASSYSGGTQYF
TRBJ2-7 TRBV4-1 CASSTPGRVYEQYF
TRBJ2-7 TRBV20-1 CSDRMGAPTLYEQYF